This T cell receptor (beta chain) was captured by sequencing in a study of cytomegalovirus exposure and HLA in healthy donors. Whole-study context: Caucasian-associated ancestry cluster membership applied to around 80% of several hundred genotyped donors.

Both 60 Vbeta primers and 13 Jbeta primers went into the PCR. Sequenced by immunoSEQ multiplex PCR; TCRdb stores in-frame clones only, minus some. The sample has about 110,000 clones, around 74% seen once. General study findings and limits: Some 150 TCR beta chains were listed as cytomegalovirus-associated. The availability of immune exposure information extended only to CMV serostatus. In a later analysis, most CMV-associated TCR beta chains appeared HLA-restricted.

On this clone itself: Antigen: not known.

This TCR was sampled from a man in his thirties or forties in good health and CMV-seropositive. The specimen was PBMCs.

The CDR3 protein is CASSVDPGGDTIYF. The CDR3, as DNA: TGTGCCAGCAGCGTAGACCCCGGGGGAGACACCATATATTTT. This chain joins TRBV9 and TRBJ1-3, with a tentative D call TRBD1 (5 bases). Germline loops: CDR1 SGDLS, CDR2 YYNGEE. Trimming removed 0 bases from V and 8 bases from J, with 12 bases in between. The CDR3 covers 14 residues.